This entry lists 18 T cell receptor beta chains sequenced from one sample in a study of blood T cell repertoires in COVID-19. Assay: immunoSEQ multiplex PCR; the TCRdb copy retains only in-frame clones and omits some. The sample records 80,000 to 100,000 clones, 86% being singletons. Sequencing was performed on peripheral blood. Receptor source: a woman over 75 in a cohort sampled during active or convalescent COVID-19.

The chain employs TRBV18 and TRBJ1-3, with 11 bases fitting TRBD1. Germline-derived CDR1 and CDR2 are KGHSH and LQKENI. The J segment lost 2 bases and the V segment lost 3 bases, leaving 3 bases of the junction unmatched. The CDR3 runs to 16 residues. The CDR3 loop reads CASSPGQGAAGNTIYF. CDR3 DNA: TGTGCCAGCTCACCCGGACAGGGGGCTGCTGGAAACACCATATATTTT.

V usage is TRBV28 and J usage is TRBJ1-2, with 7 positions matching TRBD1. V shed 3 bases and J 4 bases; nucleotides not matched to a gene: 8. The CDR3 is 15 amino acids. Germline lookup yields CDR1 MDHEN and CDR2 SYDVKM. Written as DNA, the CDR3 is TGTGCCAGCAGTTTCCTAGAGGGGGCCTCCTATGGCTACACCTTC. It codes for CASSFLEGASYGYTF.

This chain connects TRBV7-2 to TRBJ1-6; tentative D call: TRBD1 (6 bases). The CDR3 runs 16 residues. Germline CDR1 and CDR2: SGHTA and FQGNSA. Trimming pared 1 base from V and 1 base from J, leaving 8 bases between. The CDR3 region has the DNA TGTGCCAGCAGCTTAGGAGGGGGATCCTATAATTCACCCCTCCACTTT. Its protein is CASSLGGGSYNSPLHF.

The rearrangement uses TRBV29-1 and TRBJ1-2; maybe TRBD1 (6 bases). This CDR3 contains 12 residues. CDR1 SQVTM and CDR2 ANQGSEA come from the germline V gene. V gave up 7 bases and J gave up 5 bases, with 14 bases separating them. CDR3 amino acids: CSAHLGGYGYTF. The CDR3 DNA reads as TGCAGCGCCCACCTAGGGGGTTATGGCTACACCTTC.

This clone was observed a few times. The gene calls are TRBV7-3 and TRBJ2-1, with D perhaps TRBD2 (5 bases). Germline V gene lookup returns CDR1 SGHTA and CDR2 FQGTGA. The CDR3 loop spans 14 amino acids. The V gene lost 3 bases and the J gene lost 8 bases, with 14 bases spanning the gap. The CDR3 coding sequence is TGTGCCAGCAGCTTCGACCCGACTAACGATGAGCAGTTCTTC. Protein sequence: CASSFDPTNDEQFF.

The CDR3 loop reads CATSDRLHEQYF. The CDR3 nucleotides are TGTGCCACCAGTGACAGACTACACGAGCAGTACTTC. The chain combines TRBV24-1 with TRBJ2-7; a weak D match, TRBD2 (5 bases). The CDR3 is 12 residues long. Germline V CDR1 and CDR2: KGHDR, SFDVKD. Between the trimmed V and J ends, which lost 4 bases and 5 bases, there was a span of 8 bases.

A single count supports this clone. The rearrangement links TRBV3-1 (or the pseudogene TRBV3-2) to TRBJ2-5, with 14 bases lining up with TRBD2. Trimming cost V 5 bases and J 4 bases; bases outside gene matches: 9. This CDR3 is 17 amino acids long. Germline V lookup: CDR1 LGHDT, CDR2 YNNKEL (reference sequence). CDR3: CASSYLLTSGRAETQYF. DNA for the CDR3: TGTGCCAGCAGCTACTTATTGACTAGCGGGAGGGCAGAGACCCAGTACTTC.

In this sample, this clone turned up once. The genes are TRBV27 and TRBJ1-6; 8 bases match TRBD1. The trim removed 6 bases at V and 10 bases at J, leaving 17 bases unmatched. The V gene's germline CDR1 is MNHEY and CDR2 SMNVEV (reference sequence). The CDR3 covers 17 residues. CDR3 loop: CASSVDADRAGRSPLHF. CDR3 DNA sequence: TGTGCCAGCAGCGTCGATGCGGACAGGGCCGGACGGTCACCCCTCCACTTT.

This clone is a singleton in its sample. The rearrangement joins TRBV28 to TRBJ2-3; tentatively, D is TRBD1 (7 bases). Germline V gene lookup returns CDR1 MDHEN and CDR2 SYDVKM. Trimming cost V 5 bases and J 4 bases, with 16 bases left between them. This CDR3 comprises 15 residues. This CDR3 reads CASSTGDSNPDTQYF. The CDR3 nucleotides read TGTGCCAGCAGTACGGGGGACAGCAACCCAGATACGCAGTATTTT.

V usage is TRBV3-1 (or the pseudogene TRBV3-2) and J usage is TRBJ2-1, with unresolved D. Trimming took 2 bases from V and 0 from J, leaving 8 bases between them. The CDR3 sequence is 15 residues long. Per the germline V gene, CDR1 is LGHDT and CDR2 is YNNKEL (reference sequence). DNA for the CDR3: TGTGCCAGCAGCCAATTAATGAGCTCCTACAATGAGCAGTTCTTC. Protein product: CASSQLMSSYNEQFF.

In this sample, this clone turned up a few times. The chain combines TRBV9 with TRBJ2-7; D is undetermined. V was cut by 3 bases and J by 3 bases, with 10 bases left in between. The CDR3 has 13 amino acids. Per germline, CDR1 SGDLS and CDR2 YYNGEE. The CDR3 sequence is CASSALLGYEQYF. The CDR3, as DNA: TGTGCCAGCAGCGCCCTGCTAGGCTACGAGCAGTACTTC.

The chain has TRBV4-2 and TRBJ2-1; 7 bases are a match to TRBD2. This CDR3 is built from 16 residues. V was pared by 0 bases and J by 3 bases, with 5 bases of the junction left unmatched. Per the germline V gene, CDR1 is LGHNA and CDR2 is YNFKEQ. The CDR3 loop reads CASSQELASGYNEQFF. The CDR3 DNA reads as TGTGCCAGCAGCCAAGAACTGGCTAGCGGCTACAATGAGCAGTTCTTC.

The chain combines TRBV14 with TRBJ1-2; 8 bases are a match to TRBD1. Germline CDR1 and CDR2: SGHDN and FVKESK. The trim removed 3 bases at V and 7 bases at J, leaving 4 bases unmatched. This CDR3 region has 13 residues. This CDR3 reads CASSHRQGLGYTF. As DNA, the CDR3 is TGTGCCAGCAGCCACCGACAGGGGCTTGGCTACACCTTC. The whole variable domain, remainder taken from reference TRBV14 and TRBJ1-2, is EAGVTQFPSHSVIEKGQTVTLRCDPISGHDNLYWYRRVMGKEIKFLLHFVKESKQDESGMPNNRFLAERTGGTYSTLKVQPAELEDSGVYFCASSHRQGLGYTFGSGTRLTVV.

The chain has TRBV5-4 and TRBJ2-1; 13 nucleotides agree with TRBD2. The CDR3 has 17 residues. Losses at the gene ends were 4 bases for V and 1 base for J; bases not matched to a gene: 5. Germline CDR1 is SGHNT and CDR2 is YYREEE (reference sequence). The CDR3 bases are TGTGCCAGCAGCCTGGGACTAGCGGGGAAATCCTACAATGAGCAGTTCTTC. Translated, it gives CASSLGLAGKSYNEQFF.

The chain joins TRBV6-2 or TRBV6-3 to TRBJ2-1; 11 positions agree with TRBD2. This CDR3 contains 20 residues. Germline V CDR1 and CDR2: MNHEY, SVGEGT. J was trimmed by 6 bases and V by 2 bases; bases with no gene match: 18. This chain's CDR3 is CASSYPKLAGARFSFNEQFF. The DNA for the CDR3 is TGTGCCAGCAGTTACCCAAAACTAGCGGGGGCCAGGTTTTCTTTCAATGAGCAGTTCTTC.

The rearrangement links TRBV20-1 to TRBJ1-2; D is unclear. Germline CDR1 reads DFQATT; CDR2 reads SNEGSKA (reference sequence). Trimming took 3 bases from V and 4 from J, leaving 6 bases between them. The CDR3 consists of 11 residues. The CDR3 DNA follows: TGCAGTGCTAGGGAGGCCTATGGCTACACCTTC. Amino acids: CSAREAYGYTF.

This clone was observed a handful of times. This CDR3 reads CASSQTSVYNEQFF. CDR3 nucleotide sequence: TGTGCCAGCAGCCAGACTAGCGTATACAATGAGCAGTTCTTC. The rearrangement links TRBV14 to TRBJ2-1; 8 bases are shared with TRBD2. The CDR3 runs to 14 residues. Germline values: CDR1 SGHDN, CDR2 FVKESK. Trimming at V came to 3 bases and at J to 4 bases, leaving 2 bases not matched to a gene.

The V call is TRBV5-1, the J call TRBJ2-1; 10 bases fit TRBD2. The V segment lost 4 bases and the J segment 0 bases; nucleotides outside the gene matches: 1. Germline V gene data show CDR1 as SGHRS and CDR2 as YFSETQ. CDR3 length equals 15 residues. The DNA of the CDR3 is TGCGCCAGCAGCGCTAGCGGGAGCTCCTACAATGAGCAGTTCTTC. Protein sequence: CASSASGSSYNEQFF.